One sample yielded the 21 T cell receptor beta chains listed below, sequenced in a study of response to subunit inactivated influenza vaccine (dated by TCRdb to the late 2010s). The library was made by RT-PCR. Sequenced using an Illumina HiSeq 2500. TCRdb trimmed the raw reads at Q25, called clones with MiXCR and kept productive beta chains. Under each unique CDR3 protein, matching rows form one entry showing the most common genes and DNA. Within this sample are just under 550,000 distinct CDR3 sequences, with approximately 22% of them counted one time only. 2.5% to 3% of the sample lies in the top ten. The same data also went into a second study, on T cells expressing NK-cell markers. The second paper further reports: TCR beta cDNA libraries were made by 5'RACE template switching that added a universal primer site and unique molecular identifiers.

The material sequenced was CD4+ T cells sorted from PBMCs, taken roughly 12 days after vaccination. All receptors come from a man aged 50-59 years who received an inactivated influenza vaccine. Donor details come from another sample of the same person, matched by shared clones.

For the CDR3, the DNA is TGCGCCAGCAGCCAAGACCGGACAGGGGGGTCTCAGCCCCAGCATTTT. Its protein product is CASSQDRTGGSQPQHF. The genes are TRBV4-1 and TRBJ1-5, with 10 bases lining up with TRBD1. From germline, CDR1 is MGHRA and CDR2 YSYEKL. Trimming cost V 0 bases and J 6 bases; bases outside gene matches: 5. CDR3 length: 16 residues.

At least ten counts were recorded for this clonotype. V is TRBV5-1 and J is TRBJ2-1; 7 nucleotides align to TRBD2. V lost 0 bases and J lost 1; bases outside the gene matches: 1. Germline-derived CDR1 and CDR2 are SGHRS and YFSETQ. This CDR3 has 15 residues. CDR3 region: CASSLERGSYNEQFF. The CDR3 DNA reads TGCGCCAGCAGCTTGGAGCGGGGATCCTACAATGAGCAGTTCTTC. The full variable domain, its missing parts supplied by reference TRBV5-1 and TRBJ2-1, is KAGVTQTPRYLIKTRGQQVTLSCSPISGHRSVSWYQQTPGQGLQFLFEYFSETQRNKGNFPGRFSGRQFSNSRSEMNVSTLELGDSALYLCASSLERGSYNEQFFGPGTRLTVL.

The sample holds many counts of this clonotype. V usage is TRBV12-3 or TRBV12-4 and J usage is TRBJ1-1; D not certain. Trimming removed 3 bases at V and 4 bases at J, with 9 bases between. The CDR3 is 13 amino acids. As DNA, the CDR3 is TGTGCCAGCAGTTTTTCCCGGGGCACTGAAGCTTTCTTT. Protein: CASSFSRGTEAFF.

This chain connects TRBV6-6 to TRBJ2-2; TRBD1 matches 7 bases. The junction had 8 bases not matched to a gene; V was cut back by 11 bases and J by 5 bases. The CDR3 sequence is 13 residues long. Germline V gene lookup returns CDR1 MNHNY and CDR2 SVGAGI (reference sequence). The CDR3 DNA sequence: TGTGCCGCAACAGGGGCCCCGACCGGGGAGCTGTTTTTT. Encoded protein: CAATGAPTGELFF.

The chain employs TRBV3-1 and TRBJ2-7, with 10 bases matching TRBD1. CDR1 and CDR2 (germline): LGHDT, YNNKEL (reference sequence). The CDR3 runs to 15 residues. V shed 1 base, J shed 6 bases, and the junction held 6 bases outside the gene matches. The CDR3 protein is CASSQGQGASCEQYF. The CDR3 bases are TGTGCCAGCAGCCAAGGACAGGGGGCGAGCTGCGAGCAGTACTTC.

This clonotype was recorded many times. The CDR3 loop is CASSFRDTPQETQYF. CDR3 nucleotide sequence: TGTGCCAGCAGCTTCCGGGACACCCCGCAAGAGACCCAGTACTTC. V and J are TRBV9 and TRBJ2-5; a possible D gene is TRBD1 (6 bases). Between the trimmed V and J ends, which lost 4 bases and 2 bases, there was a span of 15 bases. This CDR3 is built from 15 residues. Germline V CDR1 and CDR2: SGDLS, YYNGEE.

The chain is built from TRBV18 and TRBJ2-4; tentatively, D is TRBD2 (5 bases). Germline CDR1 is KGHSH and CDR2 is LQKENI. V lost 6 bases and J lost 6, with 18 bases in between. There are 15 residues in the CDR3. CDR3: CASSPPGLSGNIQYF. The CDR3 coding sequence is TGTGCCAGCTCTCCCCCTGGGTTAAGCGGAAACATTCAGTACTTC.

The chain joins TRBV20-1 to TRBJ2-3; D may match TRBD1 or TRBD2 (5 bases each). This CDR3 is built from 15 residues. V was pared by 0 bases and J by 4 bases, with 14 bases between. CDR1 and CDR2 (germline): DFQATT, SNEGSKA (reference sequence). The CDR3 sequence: CSARDLGVLSDTQYF. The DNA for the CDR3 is TGCAGTGCTAGAGATTTGGGGGTATTATCAGATACGCAGTATTTT.

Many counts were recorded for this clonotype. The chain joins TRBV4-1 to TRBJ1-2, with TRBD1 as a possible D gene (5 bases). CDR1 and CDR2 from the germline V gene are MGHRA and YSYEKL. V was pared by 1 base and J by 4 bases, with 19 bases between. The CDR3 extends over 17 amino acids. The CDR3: CASSQGSPRGALYGYTF. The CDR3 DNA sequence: TGCGCCAGCAGCCAAGGATCTCCGCGTGGGGCCCTCTATGGCTACACCTTC.

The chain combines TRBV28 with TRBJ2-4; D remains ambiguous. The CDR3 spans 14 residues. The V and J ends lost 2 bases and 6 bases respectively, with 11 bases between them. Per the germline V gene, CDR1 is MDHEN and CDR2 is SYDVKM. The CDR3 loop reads CASSLGMMGNIQYF. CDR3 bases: TGTGCCAGCAGTTTAGGCATGATGGGAAACATTCAGTACTTC.

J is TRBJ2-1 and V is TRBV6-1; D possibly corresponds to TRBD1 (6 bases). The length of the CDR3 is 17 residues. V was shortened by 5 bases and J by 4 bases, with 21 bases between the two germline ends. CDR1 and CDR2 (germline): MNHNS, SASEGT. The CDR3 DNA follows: TGTGCCAGCAGTAAAACAGGCACAGGGATGACTTACAATGAGCAGTTCTTC. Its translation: CASSKTGTGMTYNEQFF.

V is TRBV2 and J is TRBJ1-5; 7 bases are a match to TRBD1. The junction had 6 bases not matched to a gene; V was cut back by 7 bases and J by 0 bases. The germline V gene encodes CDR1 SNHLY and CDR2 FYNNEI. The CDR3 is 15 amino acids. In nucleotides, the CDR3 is TGTGCCAGCATCCCGGACAGGATTAGCAATCAGCCCCAGCATTTT. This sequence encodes CASIPDRISNQPQHF.

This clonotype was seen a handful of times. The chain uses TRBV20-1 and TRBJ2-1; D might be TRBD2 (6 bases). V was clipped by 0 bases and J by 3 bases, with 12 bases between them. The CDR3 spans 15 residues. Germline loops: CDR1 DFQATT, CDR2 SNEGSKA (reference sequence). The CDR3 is CSARDGAGGYNEQFF. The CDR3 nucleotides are TGCAGTGCTAGAGATGGAGCGGGCGGCTACAATGAGCAGTTCTTC.

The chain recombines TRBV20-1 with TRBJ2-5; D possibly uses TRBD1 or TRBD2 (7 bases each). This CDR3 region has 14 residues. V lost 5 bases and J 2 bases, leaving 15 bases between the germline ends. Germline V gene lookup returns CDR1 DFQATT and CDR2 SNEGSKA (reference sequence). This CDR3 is CSAYRGGGQETQYF. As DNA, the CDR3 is TGCAGTGCTTACAGGGGAGGGGGTCAAGAGACCCAGTACTTC.

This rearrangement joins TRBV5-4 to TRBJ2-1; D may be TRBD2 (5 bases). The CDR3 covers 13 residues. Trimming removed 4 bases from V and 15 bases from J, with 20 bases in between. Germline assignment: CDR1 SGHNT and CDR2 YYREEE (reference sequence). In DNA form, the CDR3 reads TGTGCCAGCAGCCCCCGTTTTCTCGGGGAGTTGTTCTTC. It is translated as CASSPRFLGELFF.

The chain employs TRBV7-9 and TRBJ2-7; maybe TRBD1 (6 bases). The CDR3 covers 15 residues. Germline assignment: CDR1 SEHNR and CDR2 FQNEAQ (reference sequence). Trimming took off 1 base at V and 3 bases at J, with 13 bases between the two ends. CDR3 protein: CASSLEGGQNYEQYF. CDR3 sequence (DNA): TGTGCCAGCAGCTTAGAAGGTGGACAGAACTACGAGCAGTACTTC.

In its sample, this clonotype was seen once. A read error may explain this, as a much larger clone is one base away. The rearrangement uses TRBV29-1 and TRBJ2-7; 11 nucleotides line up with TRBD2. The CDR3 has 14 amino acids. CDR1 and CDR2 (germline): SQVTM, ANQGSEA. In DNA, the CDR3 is TGCATCGTTTTTAGCGGGAGGGCAACCTACGAGCAGTACTTC. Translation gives CIVFSGRATYEQYF.

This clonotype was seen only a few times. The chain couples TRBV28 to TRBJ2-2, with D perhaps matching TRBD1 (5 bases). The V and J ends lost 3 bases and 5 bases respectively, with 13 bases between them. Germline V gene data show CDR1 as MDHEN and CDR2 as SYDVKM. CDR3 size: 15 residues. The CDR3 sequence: CASSLGPPRTGELFF. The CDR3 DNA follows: TGTGCCAGCAGTTTGGGGCCCCCGAGGACCGGGGAGCTGTTTTTT.

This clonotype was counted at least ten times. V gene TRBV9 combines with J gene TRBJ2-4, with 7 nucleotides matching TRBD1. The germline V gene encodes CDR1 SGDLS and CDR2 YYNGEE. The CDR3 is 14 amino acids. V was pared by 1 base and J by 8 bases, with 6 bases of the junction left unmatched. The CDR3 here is CASSVSRQGDIQYF. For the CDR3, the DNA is TGTGCCAGCAGCGTATCCAGACAGGGCGACATTCAGTACTTC.

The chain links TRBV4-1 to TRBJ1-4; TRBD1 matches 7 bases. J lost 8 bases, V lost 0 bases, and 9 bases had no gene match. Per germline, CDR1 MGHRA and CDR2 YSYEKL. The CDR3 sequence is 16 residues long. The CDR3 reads CASSQDPTGRYEKLFF. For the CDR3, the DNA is TGCGCCAGCAGCCAAGATCCGACAGGGAGGTACGAAAAACTGTTTTTT.

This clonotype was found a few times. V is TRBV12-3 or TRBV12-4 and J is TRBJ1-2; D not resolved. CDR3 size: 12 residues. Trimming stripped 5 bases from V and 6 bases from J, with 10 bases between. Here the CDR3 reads CASSPRDDGYTF. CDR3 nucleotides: TGTGCCAGCAGTCCCCGTGACGATGGCTACACCTTC.